This T cell receptor beta chain is from a study of T cells in Graves' hyperthyroidism and ophthalmopathy. About the study: The initial diagnosis was the point when peripheral blood was collected, ahead of any treatment. Study results and limitations: The model made its ophthalmopathy prediction, and onset followed a median approximately 7 months later. Most thyroid clonotypes expanded above 0.001 were also detected in blood.

This clonotype has a count of ten or more. Antigen: not known. Amplified TCR beta CDR3 regions came from RNA transcripts. First-round RT-PCR of the TCR CDR3 relied on the HTBI primer set. TCRdb recomputed calls from the multiplex PCR reads with MiXCR, one row per CDR3 protein. The table has about 600,000 distinct CDR3 sequences, approximately 15% seen once. Each diagnosis drew on symptoms, thyroxine, TRAb, thyroid ultrasound and orbital computed tomography findings. V was cut by 9 bases and J by 4 bases, with 9 bases left in between. The CDR3 has 11 residues. Germline V gives CDR1 SNHLY, CDR2 FYNNEI. The receptor was derived from a woman between 18 and 29 years old with Graves' ophthalmopathy. Material: blood. The genes are TRBV2 and TRBJ1-2; D gene ambiguous. CDR3 sequence reads: CASRKGYGYTF. The CDR3 DNA sequence: TGTGCCAGTCGTAAGGGCTATGGCTACACCTTC.